This T cell receptor (beta chain) was sequenced in a study of blood T cell repertoires in COVID-19. Study at large: Samples came from the United States, Italy and Spain, spanning acute and convalescent COVID-19.

Recovered Cohort 3 donors showed two negative PCRs, clearance, or symptom resolution. The assay was immunoSEQ multiplex PCR, and TCRdb's table has in-frame clones only and misses some. The sample comprises 200,000 or so clones, roughly 84% of which are singletons, and around 7% rests with the top ten. Germline loops: CDR1 SGHDT, CDR2 YYEEEE. V was trimmed by 3 bases and J by 2 bases, leaving 21 bases between them. The CDR3 spans 17 residues. This clonotype was sampled from a man aged 40-49 years who had recovered from COVID-19. Sample: PBMCs or T cells enriched from blood (not recorded which). J is TRBJ2-7 and V is TRBV5-6, with a possible D match to TRBD1 (6 bases). CDR3 sequence (DNA): TGTGCCAGCAGCTCCCAAACAGGGTTATGGGGCCCCTACGAGCAGTACTTC. This gives the protein CASSSQTGLWGPYEQYF.